This is a list of T cell receptor beta chains from one sample in a study of blood T cell repertoires in COVID-19. Only in-frame clones appear in the TCRdb table, and some are missing; sequencing was by immunoSEQ multiplex PCR. This table holds some 200,000 clones, over 75% found once. The sample consisted of peripheral blood. These receptors were obtained from a woman of 80 years or more with acute or convalescent COVID-19. CDR3s include the opening cysteine and the closing phenylalanine or tryptophan. Each record gives: V gene, D gene, CDR3 protein. The D gene is left open where the match is weak.

TRBV4-1 | NA | CASSQDPGLEGTNEKLFF
TRBV11-2 | TRBD2 | CASRTSGRASYEQYF
TRBV19 | TRBD1 | CASSNRGGDEKLFF
TRBV19 | NA | CASIAGGTWTEAFF
TRBV12-5 | TRBD2 | CASAGTSVAYEQYF
TRBV5-4 | TRBD1 | CASSLDAGTGSKNIQYF
TRBV19 | TRBD1 | CASSTGGAETQYF
TRBV30 | NA | CAWSPSGGQPQHF
TRBV7-9 | NA | CASSLTANYGYTF
TRBV6-2/TRBV6-3 | NA | CASSYEGRQPQHF
TRBV29-1 | TRBD2 | CSVEGLAGIYEQYF
TRBV18 | NA | CASSPGGAGTEAFF
TRBV7-8 | NA | CASVKSAEETQYF
TRBV9 | TRBD2 | CASSVDAGGMQYF
TRBV11-2 | TRBD1 | CASSPQGATGELFF
TRBV9 | TRBD1 | CASSVSRGIGNTIYF
TRBV5-4 | TRBD2 | CASSYTGGVEQFF
TRBV7-9 | TRBD1 | CASSPSGTGRQPQHF